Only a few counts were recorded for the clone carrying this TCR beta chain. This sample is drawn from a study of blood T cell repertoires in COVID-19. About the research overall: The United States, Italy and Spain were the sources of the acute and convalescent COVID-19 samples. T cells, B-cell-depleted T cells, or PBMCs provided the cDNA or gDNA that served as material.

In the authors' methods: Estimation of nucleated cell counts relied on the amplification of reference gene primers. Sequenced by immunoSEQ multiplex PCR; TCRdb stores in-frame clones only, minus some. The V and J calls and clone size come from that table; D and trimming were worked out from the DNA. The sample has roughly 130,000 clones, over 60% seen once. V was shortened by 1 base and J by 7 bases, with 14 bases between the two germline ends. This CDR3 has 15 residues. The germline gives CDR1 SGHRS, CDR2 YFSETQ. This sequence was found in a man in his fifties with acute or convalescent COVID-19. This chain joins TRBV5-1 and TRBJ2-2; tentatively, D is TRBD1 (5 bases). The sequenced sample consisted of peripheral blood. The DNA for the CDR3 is TGCGCCAGCAGCTTGACGGCAGGGTGGGACGGGGAGCTGTTTTTT. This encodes CASSLTAGWDGELFF.